A single sample gave rise to the 14 T cell receptor beta chains below, sequenced in a study of blood T cell repertoires in COVID-19. The assay was immunoSEQ multiplex PCR, and TCRdb's table has in-frame clones only and misses some. Here the sample spans some 190,000 clones, 82% being singletons. The sequencing sample was made of peripheral blood. The receptors were gathered from a woman aged 55-69 years with COVID-19, enrolled during active disease.

The rearrangement uses TRBV24-1 and TRBJ1-2; D unresolved. Germline loops: CDR1 KGHDR, CDR2 SFDVKD. This CDR3 is built from 13 residues. V was cut by 3 bases and J by 4 bases, with 8 bases left in between. CDR3: CATSDPSGYGYTF. CDR3 nucleotide sequence: TGTGCCACCAGTGATCCTAGCGGCTATGGCTACACCTTC.

The chain combines TRBV14 with TRBJ1-3, with 8 bases fitting TRBD1. The CDR3 loop spans 15 amino acids. The ends lost 3 bases at V and 1 base at J; junction bases unmatched: 2. The germline V gene has CDR1 SGHDN and CDR2 FVKESK. The CDR3 DNA reads as TGTGCCAGCAGCCATTGGACAGGGTCTGGAAACACCATATATTTT. Encoded protein: CASSHWTGSGNTIYF. Together with reference TRBV14 and TRBJ1-3, the CDR3 gives the full variable domain: EAGVTQFPSHSVIEKGQTVTLRCDPISGHDNLYWYRRVMGKEIKFLLHFVKESKQDESGMPNNRFLAERTGGTYSTLKVQPAELEDSGVYFCASSHWTGSGNTIYFGEGSWLTVV.

The chain is built from TRBV28 and TRBJ2-5; 8 bases are shared with TRBD2. Germline loops: CDR1 MDHEN, CDR2 SYDVKM. Trimming took 4 bases from V and 3 from J; bases not matched to a gene: 4. The CDR3 runs 14 residues. CDR3 coding DNA: TGTGCCAGCAGTTCAAGCGGGAGTGAAGAGACCCAGTACTTC. Its translation: CASSSSGSEETQYF.

The rearrangement links TRBV19 to TRBJ2-7, with D perhaps TRBD1 (5 bases). Germline CDR1 and CDR2: LNHDA and SQIVND (reference sequence). The CDR3 sequence is 14 residues long. Trimming took off 3 bases at V and 2 bases at J, with 11 bases between the two ends. DNA of the CDR3: TGTGCCAGTAGTATGTATCAGGGCACCTACGAGCAGTACTTC. It yields the protein CASSMYQGTYEQYF. Supplemented by reference TRBV19 and TRBJ2-7, the full variable domain reads DGGITQSPKYLFRKEGQNVTLSCEQNLNHDAMYWYRQDPGQGLRLIYYSQIVNDFQKGDIAEGYSVSREKKESFPLTVTSAQKNPTAFYLCASSMYQGTYEQYFGPGTRLTVT.

The chain is built from TRBV28 and TRBJ2-2; TRBD2 matches 7 bases. V lost 6 bases, J lost 7 bases, and 8 bases stayed unmatched. The CDR3 spans 14 residues. Per the germline V gene, CDR1 is MDHEN and CDR2 is SYDVKM. CDR3 bases: TGTGCCAGCAGATTCGGGACTACCAGCGGGGAGCTGTTTTTT. It yields the protein CASRFGTTSGELFF.

V is TRBV6-1 and J is TRBJ2-2; TRBD2 matches at 8 bases. CDR1 is MNHNS, CDR2 SASEGT, per germline. The CDR3 covers 16 residues. V shed 3 bases, J shed 0 bases, and the junction held 3 bases outside the gene matches. CDR3 nucleotide sequence: TGTGCCAGCAGTGATCTAGCGGGCGCGAACACCGGGGAGCTGTTTTTT. It specifies CASSDLAGANTGELFF.

The V and J genes are TRBV10-1 and TRBJ2-1, with 10 nucleotides matching TRBD2. Germline V gene lookup returns CDR1 WNHNN and CDR2 SYGVQD (reference sequence). The CDR3 has 15 amino acids. With 3 bases clipped from V and 7 bases from J, the junction kept 6 bases outside the gene matches. DNA for the CDR3: TGCGCCAGCAGTGAAACTAGCGGGGTCTCAAATGAGCAGTTCTTC. Translating gives CASSETSGVSNEQFF.

The J gene is TRBJ2-3, the V gene TRBV23-1; no clear D. TRBV23-1 qualifies as an ORF whose function is uncertain. The germline V and J ends were trimmed by 2 bases and 7 bases, with 13 bases remaining between them. The CDR3 is 14 amino acids. CDR3 amino acids: CASSQTVSGNTQYF. CDR3 sequence (DNA): TGCGCCAGCAGTCAAACCGTCTCAGGAAATACGCAGTATTTT.

The chain uses TRBV18 and TRBJ1-5; D perhaps matches TRBD1 (6 bases). V gave up 2 bases and J gave up 3 bases, with 14 bases separating them. The CDR3 has 16 residues. Per germline, CDR1 KGHSH and CDR2 LQKENI. The CDR3 DNA is TGTGCCAGCTCACCAGATCCAGGGGCCGACAATCAGCCCCAGCATTTT. Translation gives CASSPDPGADNQPQHF.

V is TRBV28 and J is TRBJ1-2, with TRBD1 matching over 8 bases. The CDR3 extends over 17 amino acids. The trim removed 1 base at V and 8 bases at J, leaving 15 bases unmatched. Germline V gives CDR1 MDHEN, CDR2 SYDVKM. The CDR3 sequence: CASSLSSDSQGGDGYTF. DNA of the CDR3: TGTGCCAGCAGTTTATCCTCCGACTCACAGGGGGGAGACGGCTACACCTTC.

The chain joins TRBV5-4 to TRBJ2-3; 10 positions agree with TRBD1. Trimming removed 4 bases from V and 0 bases from J; junction bases left unmatched: 5. Germline loops: CDR1 SGHNT, CDR2 YYREEE (reference sequence). This CDR3 has 16 residues. For the CDR3, the DNA is TGTGCCAGCAGCACTGGGACAGGGGCTAGCACAGATACGCAGTATTTT. It yields the protein CASSTGTGASTDTQYF.

The rearrangement links TRBV14 to TRBJ1-2; 10 bases match TRBD1. Trimming removed 4 bases from V and 7 bases from J; junction bases left unmatched: 9. Germline V gene data show CDR1 as SGHDN and CDR2 as FVKESK. This CDR3 comprises 15 residues. The CDR3 here is CASSLKGQGFRGYTF. The CDR3 bases are TGTGCCAGCAGCCTTAAGGGACAGGGGTTCCGTGGCTACACCTTC.

DNA of the CDR3: TGTGCCTGGAGTAGACAAACCTACGAGCAGTACTTC. Residues: CAWSRQTYEQYF. The V call is TRBV30, the J call TRBJ2-7, with D unresolved. Germline CDR1 reads GTSNPN; CDR2 reads SVGIG (reference sequence). The CDR3 is 12 amino acids. V lost 2 bases and J 2 bases, leaving 7 bases between the germline ends.

In this sample, this clone turned up once. This chain uses TRBV28 with TRBJ2-7; weak D call: TRBD2 (5 bases). The V and J ends lost 5 bases and 6 bases respectively, with 11 bases between them. This CDR3 comprises 12 residues. Germline values: CDR1 MDHEN, CDR2 SYDVKM. CDR3 region: CASSGIRGEQYV. In DNA, the CDR3 is TGTGCCAGCAGTGGGATCCGGGGCGAGCAGTACGTC.